This TCR beta chain was identified during a study of blood T cell repertoires in COVID-19 (dated by TCRdb to the early 2020s). In the study overall: The collaborator samples originated in the United States, Italy and Spain and spanned the acute and convalescent phases of COVID-19. The material from the prospective study consisted of cDNA or gDNA derived from T cells, B-cell-depleted T cells, or PBMCs. Subjects who had been exposed to COVID-19, were actively infected with it, or had recovered from it provided the deeply sampled blood TCRbeta repertoires that made up the dataset. A freely available public database, intended as a resource for researchers studying the immune response to SARS-CoV-2, is where the repertoires were released. The samples were drawn from two sources: the first 160 participants of the ongoing ImmuneRACE study, and 950 to 1,500 subjects contributed by 6 global collaborators. The sample metadata nearly always contained a de-identified subject ID, COVID-19 status, age in years and sex. HLA class I and class II types, where available, came from metadata supplied by the sample provider rather than from assay-based typing.

The paper's findings and limits, for the study overall: The quantity of clinical and demographic metadata differed by source and by participant and was supplied without curation.

Details on this clone: There is no known antigen for this receptor. No per-base quality is available; no much larger clone lies one base away.

Each collaborating institution followed its own protocols to collect whole blood in K2EDTA tubes. Collaborator samples were shipped for TCRbeta analysis as frozen whole blood, isolated PBMCs, or DNA extracted from either sample type. The immunoSEQ Assay, a bias-controlled multiplex PCR, was used to amplify TCRbeta CDR3 regions from genomic DNA. The paper's processing steps were these. The number of nucleated cells in each sample was estimated from the amplification of reference gene primers within the assay. To quantify the absolute abundance of each unique TCRbeta CDR3 rearrangement, sequence reads were collapsed and filtered. For each sample, productive Simpson clonality was calculated by taking the square root of Simpson's diversity index across productive rearrangements. The clones in this table, taken by TCRdb from immuneACCESS, are in-frame only. Not every clone is retained; where verified, under half of the shortfall comes from an unresolved V gene, and the cause of the rest is unknown. The DNA gave D and trimming, while V, J and clone size come from that table. The sample records 200,000 to 250,000 clones, roughly 84% of which are singletons. The ten largest account for approximately 4% of the sample.

Sequencing was performed on peripheral blood. The clonotype originates from a woman older than 75 with acute or convalescent COVID-19.

In nucleotides, the sequence is TGTGCCGGATCGGACAGCCAAGAGACCCAGTACTTC. Translated, it reads CAGSDSQETQYF. The chain links TRBV6-5 with TRBJ2-5, and possibly TRBD1, on 6 matching bases. Taken from cysteine to phenylalanine, the CDR3 has 12 residues. Only CDR3 DNA remains: 36 bases, in frame from the first base. V loses 11 bases, J loses 1 base, and the germline ends lie 11 bases apart. CDR1 and CDR2 are drawn from the germline V gene: MNHEY, SVGAGI.